This T cell receptor (beta chain) was sequenced in a study of T cell repertoires in cytomegalovirus infection (dated 2019 in TCRdb). Regarding the research as a whole: Recently identified HLA-C-restricted CMV epitopes, whose presentation resists viral immunomodulation, were targeted by peptide stimulations together with well-studied HLA-B-restricted epitopes. Donor HLA type was relevant to the analysis, because carriage of CMV infection together with the matching HLA type was indicated by public TCR beta signatures.

The treatment or condition tag for this specimen amounts to: in vitro stimulation with specific CMV peptide epitopes to enrich CMV-specific T cells. Reads for this sample came from an Illumina HiSeq 1500. TCRdb redid the processing of the public reads, applying fastp at Q25 and MiXCR, and retained in-frame beta chains. Rows are combined by CDR3 protein, so each entry shows the most common genes and DNA. This sample lists about 160,000 distinct CDR3 sequences; roughly 21% were detected once. The top ten constitute 25% of the sample. This clonotype was observed a few times. It has no known antigen specificity. No quality values exist for individual bases; no much larger clone is one base distant. The CDR3 runs 13 amino acids, cysteine and phenylalanine included. Of all the DNA, just the CDR3 is kept, 39 bases in frame from base 1. CDR1 and CDR2 are read off the germline V gene (reference sequence) as SGHNT and YYREEE. Trimming removed 6 bases from V and 2 bases from J, leaving 8 bases between the germline ends.

Summary of the overall study and its limitations: Carriers of CMV infection plus the relevant HLA type were discriminated by the cumulative frequency of public TCR beta family members in the study cohort and in an independent roughly 370-donor cohort. The ex vivo response was dominated by HLA-C-restricted CMV-specific TCR beta clonotypes, which also provided the single most frequent clonotype in two of eight donors.

The origin of this receptor is a human donor in good health (CMV status not recorded). Some clones in this sample may be carry-over from other donors' samples. The V and J segments used are TRBV5-4 and TRBJ2-2; the D segment cannot be called with confidence. The input for sequencing was CD8+ T cells from cultured PBMCs, taken from culture after CMV antigen stimulation. The nucleotide sequence is TGTGCCAGCATAGGGCCCAACACCGGGGAGCTGTTTTTT. Its protein product is CASIGPNTGELFF.